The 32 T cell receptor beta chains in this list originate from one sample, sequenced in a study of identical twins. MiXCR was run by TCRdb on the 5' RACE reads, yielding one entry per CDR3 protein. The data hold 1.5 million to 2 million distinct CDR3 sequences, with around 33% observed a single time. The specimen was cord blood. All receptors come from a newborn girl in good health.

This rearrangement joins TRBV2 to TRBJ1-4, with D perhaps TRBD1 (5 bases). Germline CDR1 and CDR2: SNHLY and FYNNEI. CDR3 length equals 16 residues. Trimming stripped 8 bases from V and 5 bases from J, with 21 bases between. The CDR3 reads CASSRNRQSGNEKLFF. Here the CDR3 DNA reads TGTGCCAGCTCACGAAACCGACAGTCCGGAAATGAAAAACTGTTTTTT.

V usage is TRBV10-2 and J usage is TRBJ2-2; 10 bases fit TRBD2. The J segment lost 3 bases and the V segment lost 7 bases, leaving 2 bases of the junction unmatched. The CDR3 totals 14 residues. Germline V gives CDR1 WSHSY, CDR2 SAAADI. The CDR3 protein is CASTTSGYTGELFF. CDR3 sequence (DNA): TGCGCCAGCACGACTAGCGGGTACACCGGGGAGCTGTTTTTT.

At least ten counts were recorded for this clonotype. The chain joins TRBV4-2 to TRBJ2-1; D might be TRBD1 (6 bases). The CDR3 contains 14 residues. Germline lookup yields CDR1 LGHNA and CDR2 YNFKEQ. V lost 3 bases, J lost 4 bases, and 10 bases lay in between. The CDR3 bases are TGTGCCAGCAGCCAGTCAGACAGGTACAATGAGCAGTTCTTC. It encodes CASSQSDRYNEQFF.

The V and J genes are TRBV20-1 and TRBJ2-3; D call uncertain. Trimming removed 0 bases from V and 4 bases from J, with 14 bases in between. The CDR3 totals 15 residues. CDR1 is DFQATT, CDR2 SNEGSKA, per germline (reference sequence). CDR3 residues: CSARDLRLSPDTQYF. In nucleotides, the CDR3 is TGCAGTGCTAGAGATCTGCGACTCAGTCCAGATACGCAGTATTTT.

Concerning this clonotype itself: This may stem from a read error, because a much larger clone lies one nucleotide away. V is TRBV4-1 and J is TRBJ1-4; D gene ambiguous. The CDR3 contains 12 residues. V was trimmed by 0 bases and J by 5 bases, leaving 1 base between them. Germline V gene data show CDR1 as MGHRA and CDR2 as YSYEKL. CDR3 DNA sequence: TGCGCCAGCAGCCAAGAAAATGAAAAACTGTTTTTT. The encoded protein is CASSQENEKLFF.

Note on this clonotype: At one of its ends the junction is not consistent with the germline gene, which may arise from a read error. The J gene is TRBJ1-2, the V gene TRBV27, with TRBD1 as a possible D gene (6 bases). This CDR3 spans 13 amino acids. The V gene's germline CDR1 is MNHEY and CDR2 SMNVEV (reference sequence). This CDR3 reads CAGSLQGNYGYTF. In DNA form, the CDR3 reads TGTGCCGGCAGTTTACAGGGAAACTATGGCTACACCTTC.

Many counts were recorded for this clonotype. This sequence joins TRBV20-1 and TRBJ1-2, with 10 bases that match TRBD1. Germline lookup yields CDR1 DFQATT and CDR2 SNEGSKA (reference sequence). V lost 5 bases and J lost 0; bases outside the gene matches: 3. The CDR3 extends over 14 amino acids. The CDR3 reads CSASDRGPNYGYTF. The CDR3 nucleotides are TGCAGTGCTTCCGACAGGGGGCCTAACTATGGCTACACCTTC.

The CDR3 region is CASTRTPLIAKNIQYF. Written as DNA, the CDR3 is TGTGCCAGCACCCGGACACCACTAATAGCCAAAAACATTCAGTACTTC. This sequence joins TRBV6-1 and TRBJ2-4; possible D gene TRBD1, 5 bases. Trimming pared 7 bases from V and 0 bases from J, leaving 16 bases between. CDR3 size: 16 residues. CDR1 and CDR2 from the germline V gene are MNHNS and SASEGT.

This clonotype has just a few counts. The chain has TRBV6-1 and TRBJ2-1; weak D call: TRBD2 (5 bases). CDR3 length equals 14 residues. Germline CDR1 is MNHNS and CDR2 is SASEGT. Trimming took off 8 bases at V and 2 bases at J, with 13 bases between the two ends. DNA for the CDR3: TGTGCCAGCCAGAATCGGGGTGCCTACAATGAGCAGTTCTTC. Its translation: CASQNRGAYNEQFF.

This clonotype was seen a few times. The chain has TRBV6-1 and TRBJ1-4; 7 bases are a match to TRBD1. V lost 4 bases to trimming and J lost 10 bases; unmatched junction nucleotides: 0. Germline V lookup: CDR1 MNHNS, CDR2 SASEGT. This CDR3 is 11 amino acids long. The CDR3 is CASSGQGKLFF. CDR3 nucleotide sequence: TGTGCCAGCAGTGGACAGGGAAAACTGTTTTTT.

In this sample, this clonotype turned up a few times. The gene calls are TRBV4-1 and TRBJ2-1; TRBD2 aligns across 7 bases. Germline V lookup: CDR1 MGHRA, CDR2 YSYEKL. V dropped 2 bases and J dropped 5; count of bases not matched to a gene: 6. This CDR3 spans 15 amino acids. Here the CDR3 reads CASSQPSGKDNEQFF. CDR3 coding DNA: TGCGCCAGCAGCCAACCAAGCGGGAAGGACAATGAGCAGTTCTTC.

The CDR3 sequence is CASSFGDQRLTDTQYF. Here the CDR3 DNA reads TGCGCCAGCAGCTTCGGGGACCAAAGACTCACAGATACGCAGTATTTT. This sequence joins TRBV5-1 and TRBJ2-3, with D possibly called TRBD1 or TRBD2 (5 bases each). The CDR3 sequence is 16 residues long. Trimming took 2 bases from V and 2 from J, leaving 15 bases between them. Germline-derived CDR1 and CDR2 are SGHRS and YFSETQ.

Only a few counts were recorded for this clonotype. The CDR3 region is CASSLGRERDEQFF. Written as DNA, the CDR3 is TGTGCCAGCAGCTTAGGTAGAGAGCGCGATGAGCAGTTCTTC. The chain couples TRBV11-1 to TRBJ2-1, with D unclear. The V end lost 1 base, the J end lost 8 bases, and 12 bases lay between the germline ends. Germline-derived CDR1 and CDR2 are SGHAT and FQDESV (reference sequence). The CDR3 length is 14 residues.

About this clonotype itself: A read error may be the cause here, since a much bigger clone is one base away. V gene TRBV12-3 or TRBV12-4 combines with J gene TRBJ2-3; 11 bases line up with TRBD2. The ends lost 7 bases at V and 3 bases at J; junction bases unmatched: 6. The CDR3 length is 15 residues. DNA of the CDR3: TGTGCCAGCACCACTAGCGGGGGAAGGACAGATACGCAGTATTTT. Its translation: CASTTSGGRTDTQYF.

This CDR3 is CASSLAACEQYF. CDR3 nucleotides: TGTGCCAGCAGTTTAGCAGCATGCGAGCAGTACTTC. V usage is TRBV12-3 or TRBV12-4 and J usage is TRBJ2-5; D gene uncertain. The DNA matches TRBJ2-7 better at its end, which makes the J call doubtful. This CDR3 has 12 residues.

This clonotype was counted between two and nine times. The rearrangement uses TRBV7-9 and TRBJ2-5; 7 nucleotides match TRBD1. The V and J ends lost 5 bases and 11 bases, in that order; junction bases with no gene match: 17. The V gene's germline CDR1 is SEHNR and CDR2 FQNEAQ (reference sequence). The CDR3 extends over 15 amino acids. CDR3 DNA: TGTGCCAGCAGCAACGACAGGGCCCCCTACAATGAGCAGTACTTC. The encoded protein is CASSNDRAPYNEQYF.

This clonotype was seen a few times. In DNA, the CDR3 is TGCAGTGCTGCCTCCGTCCACGTATCTGAGACCCAGTACTTC. Protein product: CSAASVHVSETQYF. This chain uses TRBV20-1 with TRBJ2-5; D unresolved. V lost 5 bases and J lost 5, with 18 bases in between. Germline CDR1 and CDR2: DFQATT and SNEGSKA (reference sequence). This CDR3 is 14 amino acids long.

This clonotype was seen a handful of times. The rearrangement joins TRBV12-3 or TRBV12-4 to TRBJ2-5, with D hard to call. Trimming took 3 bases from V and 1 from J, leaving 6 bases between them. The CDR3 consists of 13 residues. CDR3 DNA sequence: TGTGCCAGCAGTTTTTCTACCCAAGAGACCCAGTACTTC. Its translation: CASSFSTQETQYF.

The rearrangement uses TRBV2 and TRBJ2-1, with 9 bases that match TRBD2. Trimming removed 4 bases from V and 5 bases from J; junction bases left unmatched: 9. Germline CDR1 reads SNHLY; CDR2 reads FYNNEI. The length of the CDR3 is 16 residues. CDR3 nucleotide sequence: TGTGCCAGCAGTGTTCGTGCGGGGGGGGCCGACAATGAGCAGTTCTTC. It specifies CASSVRAGGADNEQFF. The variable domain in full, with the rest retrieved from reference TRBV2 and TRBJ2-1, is EPEVTQTPSHQVTQMGQEVILRCVPISNHLYFYWYRQILGQKVEFLVSFYNNEISEKSEIFDDQFSVERPDGSNFTLKIRSTKLEDSAMYFCASSVRAGGADNEQFFGPGTRLTVL.

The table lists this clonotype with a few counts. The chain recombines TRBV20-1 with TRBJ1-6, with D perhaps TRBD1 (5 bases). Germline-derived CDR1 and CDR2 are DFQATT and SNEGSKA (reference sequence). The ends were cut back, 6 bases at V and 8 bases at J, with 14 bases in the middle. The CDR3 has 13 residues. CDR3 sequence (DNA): TGCAGTGCCCACGGGGACGGGGATTCACCCCTCCACTTT. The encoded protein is CSAHGDGDSPLHF.

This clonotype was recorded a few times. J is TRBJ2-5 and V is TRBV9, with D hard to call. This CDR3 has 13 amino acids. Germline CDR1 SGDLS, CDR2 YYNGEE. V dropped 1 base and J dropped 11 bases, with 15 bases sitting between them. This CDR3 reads CASSVSGPAPQYF. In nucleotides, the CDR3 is TGTGCCAGCAGCGTATCCGGGCCCGCCCCACAGTACTTC.

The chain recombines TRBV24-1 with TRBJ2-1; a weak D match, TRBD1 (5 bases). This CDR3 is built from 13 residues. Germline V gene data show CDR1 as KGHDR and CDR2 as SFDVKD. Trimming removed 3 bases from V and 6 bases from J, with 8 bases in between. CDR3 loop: CATSDTQGNEQFF. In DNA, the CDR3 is TGTGCCACCAGTGATACTCAGGGCAATGAGCAGTTCTTC.

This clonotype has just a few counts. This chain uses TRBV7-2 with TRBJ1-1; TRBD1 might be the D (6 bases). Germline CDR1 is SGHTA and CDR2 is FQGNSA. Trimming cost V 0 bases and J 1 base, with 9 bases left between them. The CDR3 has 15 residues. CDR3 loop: CASSLAVGQNTEAFF. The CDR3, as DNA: TGTGCCAGCAGCTTAGCGGTGGGACAGAACACTGAAGCTTTCTTT.

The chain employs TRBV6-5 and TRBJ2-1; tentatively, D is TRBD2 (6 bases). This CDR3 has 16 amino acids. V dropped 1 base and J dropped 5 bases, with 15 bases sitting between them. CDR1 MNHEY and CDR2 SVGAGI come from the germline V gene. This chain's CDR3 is CASSYLVRESNNEQFF. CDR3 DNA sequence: TGTGCCAGCAGTTACTTAGTTCGGGAGTCAAACAATGAGCAGTTCTTC.

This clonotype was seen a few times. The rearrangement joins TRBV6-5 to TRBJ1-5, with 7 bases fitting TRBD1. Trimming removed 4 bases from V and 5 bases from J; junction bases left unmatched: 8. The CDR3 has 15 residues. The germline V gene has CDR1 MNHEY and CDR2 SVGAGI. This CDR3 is CASSSPDRPYQPQHF. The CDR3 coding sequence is TGTGCCAGCAGTTCCCCGGACAGGCCGTATCAGCCCCAGCATTTT.

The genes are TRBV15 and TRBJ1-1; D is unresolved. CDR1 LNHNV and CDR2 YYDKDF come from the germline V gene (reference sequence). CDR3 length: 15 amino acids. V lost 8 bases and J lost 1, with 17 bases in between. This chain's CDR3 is CATGTDSSGNTEAFF. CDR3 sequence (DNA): TGTGCCACCGGAACGGACTCCTCTGGGAACACTGAAGCTTTCTTT.

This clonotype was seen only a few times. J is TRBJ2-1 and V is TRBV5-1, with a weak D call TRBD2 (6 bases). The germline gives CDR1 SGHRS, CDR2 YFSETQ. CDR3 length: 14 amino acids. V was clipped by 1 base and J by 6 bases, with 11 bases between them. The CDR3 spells CASSLPQTSNEQFF. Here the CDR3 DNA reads TGCGCCAGCAGCTTGCCCCAGACTAGCAATGAGCAGTTCTTC.

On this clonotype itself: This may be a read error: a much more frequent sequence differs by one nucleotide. Here the CDR3 DNA reads TGCAGCGTCGAGGGGAGGACTAGCGGACAAGGGACCCAGTACTTC. Translation gives CSVEGRTSGQGTQYF. The V gene is TRBV29-1, the J gene TRBJ2-5; TRBD2 matches 10 bases. This CDR3 has 15 residues. Per the germline V gene, CDR1 is SQVTM and CDR2 is ANQGSEA.

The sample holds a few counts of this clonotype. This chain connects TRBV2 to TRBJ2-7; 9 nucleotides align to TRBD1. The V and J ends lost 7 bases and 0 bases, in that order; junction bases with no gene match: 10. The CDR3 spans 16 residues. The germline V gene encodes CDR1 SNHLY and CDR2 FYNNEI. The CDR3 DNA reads TGTGCCAGCACCACGCCCCGGGACAGGGTCTCCTACGAGCAGTACTTC. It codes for CASTTPRDRVSYEQYF. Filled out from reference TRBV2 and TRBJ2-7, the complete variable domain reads EPEVTQTPSHQVTQMGQEVILRCVPISNHLYFYWYRQILGQKVEFLVSFYNNEISEKSEIFDDQFSVERPDGSNFTLKIRSTKLEDSAMYFCASTTPRDRVSYEQYFGPGTRLTVT.

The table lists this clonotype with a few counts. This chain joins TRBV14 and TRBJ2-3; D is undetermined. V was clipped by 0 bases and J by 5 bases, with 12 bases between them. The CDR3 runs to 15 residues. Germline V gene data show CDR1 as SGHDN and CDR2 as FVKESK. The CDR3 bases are TGTGCCAGCAGCCAAGATCTCTTCCCCGGAGATACGCAGTATTTT. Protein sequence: CASSQDLFPGDTQYF.

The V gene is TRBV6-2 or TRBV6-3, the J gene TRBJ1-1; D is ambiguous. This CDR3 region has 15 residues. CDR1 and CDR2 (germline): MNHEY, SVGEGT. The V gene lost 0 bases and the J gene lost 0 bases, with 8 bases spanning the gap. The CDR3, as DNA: TGTGCCAGCAGTTACTCCCCACCCATGAACACTGAAGCTTTCTTT. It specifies CASSYSPPMNTEAFF.

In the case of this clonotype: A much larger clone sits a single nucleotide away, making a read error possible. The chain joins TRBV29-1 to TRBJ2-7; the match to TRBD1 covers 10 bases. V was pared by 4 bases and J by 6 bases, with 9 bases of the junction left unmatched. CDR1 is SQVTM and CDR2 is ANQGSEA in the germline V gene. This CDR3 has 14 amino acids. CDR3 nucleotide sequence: TGCAGCGTTGGGGGCGGGACAGGGGTAACCGAGCAGTACTTC. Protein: CSVGGGTGVTEQYF.